The present TCR beta chain was sequenced within a study of blood T cell repertoires in COVID-19. Overall study: From T cells, B-cell-depleted T cells, or PBMCs came the material, which was cDNA or gDNA.

With 8 bases clipped from V and 6 bases from J, the junction kept 2 bases outside the gene matches. CDR1 is MDHEN, CDR2 SYDVKM, per germline. The CDR3 consists of 12 residues. How the authors handled the data: Amplification from reference gene primers served as the basis for estimated nucleated cell counts. Clones were sequenced by immunoSEQ multiplex PCR, and TCRdb holds only the in-frame ones, with some missing. For V, J and clone size, that table is used; D and trimming come from the DNA. The repertoire has 90,000 to 150,000 clones, 70% to 90% of them found once; the top ten carry about 0.9%. This TCR was sampled from a woman between 50 and 59 years old with active or convalescent COVID-19. The rearrangement links TRBV28 to TRBJ2-1, with 9 bases matching TRBD2. The sequenced sample consisted of peripheral blood. Here the CDR3 reads CASGLARNEQFF. For the CDR3, the DNA is TGTGCCAGCGGACTAGCGCGCAATGAGCAGTTCTTC.